The T cell receptor beta chain under discussion was sequenced for a study of blood T cell repertoires in COVID-19. The protocol was immunoSEQ multiplex PCR, while the TCRdb copy is restricted to in-frame clones and leaves out a portion. The sample records roughly 160,000 clones, 70% to 85% being singletons. CDR1 and CDR2 (germline): SGHNT, YYREEE (reference sequence). The CDR3 has 15 amino acids. The ends lost 4 bases at V and 8 bases at J; junction bases unmatched: 7. This receptor was identified in a woman in her 70s in a cohort exposed to, infected with or recovered from COVID-19 (not recorded which). The chain couples TRBV5-4 to TRBJ1-6, with 9 bases aligning to TRBD1. The sample taken for sequencing was PBMCs or T cells enriched from blood (not recorded which). The CDR3 sequence is CASSGGQGIDSPLHF. The CDR3 nucleotides read TGTGCCAGCAGCGGGGGACAGGGAATTGATTCACCCCTCCACTTT.